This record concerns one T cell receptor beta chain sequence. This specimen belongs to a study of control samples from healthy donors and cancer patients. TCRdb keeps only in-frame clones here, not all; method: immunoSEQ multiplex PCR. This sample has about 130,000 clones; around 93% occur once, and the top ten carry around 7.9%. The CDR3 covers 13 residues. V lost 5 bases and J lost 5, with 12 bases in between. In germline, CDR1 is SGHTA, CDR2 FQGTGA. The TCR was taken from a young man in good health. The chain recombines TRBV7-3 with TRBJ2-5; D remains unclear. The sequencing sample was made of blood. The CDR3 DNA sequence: TGTGCCAGCAGCCGGGCTGTCGACGAGACCCAGTACTTC. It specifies CASSRAVDETQYF.